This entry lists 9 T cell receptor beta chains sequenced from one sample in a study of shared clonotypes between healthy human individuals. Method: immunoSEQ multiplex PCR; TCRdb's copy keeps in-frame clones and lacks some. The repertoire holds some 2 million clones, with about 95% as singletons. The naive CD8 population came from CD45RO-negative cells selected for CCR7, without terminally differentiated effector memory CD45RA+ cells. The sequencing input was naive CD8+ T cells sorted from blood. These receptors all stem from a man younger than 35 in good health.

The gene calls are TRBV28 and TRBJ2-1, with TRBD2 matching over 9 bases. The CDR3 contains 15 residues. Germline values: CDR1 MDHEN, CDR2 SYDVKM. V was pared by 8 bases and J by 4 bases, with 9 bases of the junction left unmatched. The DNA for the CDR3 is TGTGCCAGCGACCCGGGGCGGGGGGGATACAATGAGCAGTTCTTC. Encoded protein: CASDPGRGGYNEQFF.

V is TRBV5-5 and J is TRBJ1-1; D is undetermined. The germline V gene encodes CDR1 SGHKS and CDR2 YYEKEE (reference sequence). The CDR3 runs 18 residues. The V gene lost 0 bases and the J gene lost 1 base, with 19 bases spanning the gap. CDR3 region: CASSLGPPWFEGNTEAFF. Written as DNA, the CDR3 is TGTGCCAGCAGCTTGGGCCCCCCATGGTTTGAGGGGAACACTGAAGCTTTCTTT.

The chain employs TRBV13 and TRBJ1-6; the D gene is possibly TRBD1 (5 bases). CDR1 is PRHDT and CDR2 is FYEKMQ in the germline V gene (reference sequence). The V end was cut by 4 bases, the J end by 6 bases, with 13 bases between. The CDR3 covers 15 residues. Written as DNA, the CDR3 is TGTGCCAGCAGCTCCACAGGTTGGATTAATTCACCCCTCCACTTT. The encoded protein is CASSSTGWINSPLHF.

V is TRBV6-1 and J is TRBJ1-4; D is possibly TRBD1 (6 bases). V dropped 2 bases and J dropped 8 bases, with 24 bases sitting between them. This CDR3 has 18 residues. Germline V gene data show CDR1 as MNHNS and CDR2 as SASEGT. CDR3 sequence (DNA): TGTGCCAGCAGTGAAACCCCACCACAGTGGGGGGCCGGGGAAAAACTGTTTTTT. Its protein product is CASSETPPQWGAGEKLFF.

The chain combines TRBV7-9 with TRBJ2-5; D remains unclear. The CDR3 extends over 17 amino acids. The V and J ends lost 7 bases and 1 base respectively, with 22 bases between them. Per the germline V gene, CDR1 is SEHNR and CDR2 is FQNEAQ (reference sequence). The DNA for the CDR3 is TGTGCCAGCACTTGGGGTAGCACCGCAGGTAGCCAAGAGACCCAGTACTTC. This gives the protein CASTWGSTAGSQETQYF.

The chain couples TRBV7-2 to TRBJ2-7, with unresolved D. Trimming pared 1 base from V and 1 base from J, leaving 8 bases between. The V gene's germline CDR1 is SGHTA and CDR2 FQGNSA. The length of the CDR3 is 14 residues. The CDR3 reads CASSLVLGSYEQYF. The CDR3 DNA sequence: TGTGCCAGCAGCTTAGTGCTGGGTTCCTACGAGCAGTACTTC.

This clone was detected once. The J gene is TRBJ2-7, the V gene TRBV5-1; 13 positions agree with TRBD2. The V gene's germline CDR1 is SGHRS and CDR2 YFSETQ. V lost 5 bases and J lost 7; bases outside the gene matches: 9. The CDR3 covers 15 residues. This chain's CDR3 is CASSSGLAGEWEQYF. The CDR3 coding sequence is TGCGCCAGCAGTTCCGGACTAGCGGGAGAATGGGAGCAGTACTTC.

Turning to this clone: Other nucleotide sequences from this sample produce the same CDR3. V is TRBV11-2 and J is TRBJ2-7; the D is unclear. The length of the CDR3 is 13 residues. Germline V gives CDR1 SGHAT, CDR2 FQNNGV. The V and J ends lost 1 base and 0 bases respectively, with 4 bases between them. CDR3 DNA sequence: TGTGCCAGCAGCTTAGGGCCCTCCTACGAGCAGTACTTC. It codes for CASSLGPSYEQYF.

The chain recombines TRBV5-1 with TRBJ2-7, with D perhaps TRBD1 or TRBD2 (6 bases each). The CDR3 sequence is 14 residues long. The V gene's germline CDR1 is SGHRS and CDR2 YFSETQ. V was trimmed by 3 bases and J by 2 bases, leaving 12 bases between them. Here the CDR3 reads CASSYLGGAYEQYF. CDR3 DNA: TGCGCCAGCAGCTACCTGGGGGGCGCCTACGAGCAGTACTTC.